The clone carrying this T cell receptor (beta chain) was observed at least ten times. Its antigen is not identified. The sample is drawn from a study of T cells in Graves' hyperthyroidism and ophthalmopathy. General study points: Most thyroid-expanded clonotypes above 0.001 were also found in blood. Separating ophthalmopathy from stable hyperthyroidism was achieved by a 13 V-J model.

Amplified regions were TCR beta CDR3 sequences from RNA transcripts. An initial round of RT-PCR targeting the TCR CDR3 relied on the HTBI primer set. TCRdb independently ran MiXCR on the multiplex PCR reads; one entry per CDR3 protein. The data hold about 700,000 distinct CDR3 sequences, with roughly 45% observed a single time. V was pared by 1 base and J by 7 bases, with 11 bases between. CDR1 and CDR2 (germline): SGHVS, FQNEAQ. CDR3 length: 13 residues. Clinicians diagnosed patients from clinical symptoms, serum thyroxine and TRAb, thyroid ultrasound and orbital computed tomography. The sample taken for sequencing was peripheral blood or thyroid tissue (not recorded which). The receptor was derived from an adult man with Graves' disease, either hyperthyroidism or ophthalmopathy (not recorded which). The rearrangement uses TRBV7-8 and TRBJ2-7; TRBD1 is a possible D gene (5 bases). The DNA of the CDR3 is TGTGCCAGCAGCTTAGTCCAGGGATCGGAGCAGTACTTC. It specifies CASSLVQGSEQYF. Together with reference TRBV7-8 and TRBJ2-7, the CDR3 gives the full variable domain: GAGVSQSPRYKVAKRGQDVALRCDPISGHVSLFWYQQALGQGPEFLTYFQNEAQLDKSGLPSDRFFAERPEGSVSTLKIQRTQQEDSAVYLCASSLVQGSEQYFGPGTRLTVT.